These 8 T cell receptor beta chains originate from one sample sequenced in a study of blood T cell repertoires in COVID-19. Sequenced by immunoSEQ multiplex PCR; TCRdb stores in-frame clones only, minus some. In the table there are about 59,000 clones, 75% to 95% of which are singletons. Sequenced material: peripheral blood. The origin of the receptors is a human donor in a cohort sampled during active COVID-19.

This rearrangement joins TRBV19 to TRBJ1-1; possibly TRBD1 for D (5 bases). The germline V gene has CDR1 LNHDA and CDR2 SQIVND (reference sequence). The CDR3 has 13 amino acids. Trimming left V 8 bases short and J 3 bases short, with 13 bases between. CDR3 loop: CASAGHPYTEAFF. The CDR3 DNA is TGTGCCAGTGCCGGACATCCCTACACTGAAGCTTTCTTT.

V is TRBV15 and J is TRBJ2-7, with no clear D. Germline lookup yields CDR1 LNHNV and CDR2 YYDKDF (reference sequence). The CDR3 runs to 14 residues. V was clipped by 3 bases and J by 2 bases, with 11 bases between them. The CDR3 DNA reads TGTGCCACCAGCAGCTTACATATTACCTACGAGCAGTACTTC. Protein product: CATSSLHITYEQYF.

The chain links TRBV5-1 to TRBJ1-1, with unresolved D. The CDR3 spans 14 residues. The ends were cut back, 5 bases at V and 4 bases at J, with 15 bases in the middle. Germline assignment: CDR1 SGHRS and CDR2 YFSETQ. CDR3 region: CASSSGSAGTEAFF. The CDR3 DNA sequence: TGCGCCAGCAGTTCGGGGAGCGCGGGCACTGAAGCTTTCTTT.

The chain links TRBV2 to TRBJ1-2; possible D gene TRBD1, 6 bases. The germline gives CDR1 SNHLY, CDR2 FYNNEI. Trimming removed 6 bases at V and 0 bases at J, with 11 bases between. The CDR3 spans 14 residues. The CDR3 protein is CASRIQGPNYGYTF. In DNA, the CDR3 is TGTGCCAGCAGAATACAGGGACCTAACTATGGCTACACCTTC.

This chain links TRBV6-6 with TRBJ2-7, with TRBD2 matching over 16 bases. V lost 5 bases to trimming and J lost 0 bases; unmatched junction nucleotides: 13. In germline, CDR1 is MNHNY, CDR2 SVGAGI (reference sequence). CDR3 length: 20 residues. This CDR3 is CASSPRRGLAGGPSSYEQYF. In DNA form, the CDR3 reads TGTGCCAGCAGTCCCCGGAGGGGACTAGCGGGGGGGCCCAGCTCCTACGAGCAGTACTTC.

The J gene is TRBJ1-4, the V gene TRBV10-3; D gene uncertain. There are 14 residues in the CDR3. Germline-derived CDR1 and CDR2 are ENHRY and SYGVKD. V lost 9 bases and J 0 bases, leaving 11 bases between the germline ends. In DNA form, the CDR3 reads TGTGCCATTTCAGACTCAGCAACTAATGAAAAACTGTTTTTT. The encoded protein is CAISDSATNEKLFF.

V gene TRBV5-6 combines with J gene TRBJ2-5; D is possibly TRBD2 (5 bases). The CDR3 length is 15 residues. Germline values: CDR1 SGHDT, CDR2 YYEEEE. V was cut by 3 bases and J by 4 bases, with 16 bases left in between. CDR3 nucleotides: TGTGCCAGCAGCTGGGGAGAGTTACGGGGAGAGACCCAGTACTTC. Protein sequence: CASSWGELRGETQYF.

This chain joins TRBV5-1 and TRBJ2-7, with 8 bases identical to TRBD2. Unmatched junction bases numbered 1, after V lost 0 bases and J lost 2 bases. The CDR3 has 14 amino acids. Germline V gene data show CDR1 as SGHRS and CDR2 as YFSETQ. The CDR3 protein is CASSLVAGPYEQYF. As DNA, the CDR3 is TGCGCCAGCAGCTTGGTAGCGGGACCCTACGAGCAGTACTTC. The complete variable domain, with remaining parts taken from reference TRBV5-1 and TRBJ2-7, reads KAGVTQTPRYLIKTRGQQVTLSCSPISGHRSVSWYQQTPGQGLQFLFEYFSETQRNKGNFPGRFSGRQFSNSRSEMNVSTLELGDSALYLCASSLVAGPYEQYFGPGTRLTVT.